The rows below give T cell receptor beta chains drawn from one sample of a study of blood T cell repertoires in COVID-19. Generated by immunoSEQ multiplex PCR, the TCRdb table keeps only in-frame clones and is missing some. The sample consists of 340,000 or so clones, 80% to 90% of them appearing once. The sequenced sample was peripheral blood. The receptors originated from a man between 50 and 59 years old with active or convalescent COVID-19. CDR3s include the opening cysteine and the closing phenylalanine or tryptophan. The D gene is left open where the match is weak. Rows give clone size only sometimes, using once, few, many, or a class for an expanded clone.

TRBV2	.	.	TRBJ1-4	TGTGCCAGCAGTCGGGGTGGGGAGTATGAAAAACTGTTTTTT	CASSRGGEYEKLFF
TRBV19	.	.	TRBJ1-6	TGTGCCAGTAGTATAGATGCGGGCAGGGGCTGGAATTCACCCCTCCACTTT	CASSIDAGRGWNSPLHF
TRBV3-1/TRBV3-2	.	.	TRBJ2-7	TGTGCCAGCAGCCAAGATGGAGGATACTACGAGCAGTACTTC	CASSQDGGYYEQYF
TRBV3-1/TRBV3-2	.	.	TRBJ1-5	TGTGCCAGCAGCCTCGCCCCCGGTAACAATCAGCCCCAGCATTTT	CASSLAPGNNQPQHF
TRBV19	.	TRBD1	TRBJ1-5	TGTGCCAGTAGAGGGACAGCGCCCAATCAGCCCCAGCATTTT	CASRGTAPNQPQHF
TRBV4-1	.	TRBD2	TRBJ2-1	TGCGCCAGCAGCCAACCTAGCGGGACGAAGCACACTGCTGAGCAGTTCTTC	CASSQPSGTKHTAEQFF
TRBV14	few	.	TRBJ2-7	TGTGCCAGCAGCCAAGAGGGGGCCCGTAAGCAGTACTTC	CASSQEGARKQYF
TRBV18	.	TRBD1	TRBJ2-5	TGTGCCAGCTCACCAAAAGGGACAGGGGGCGCGGAGACCCAGTACTTC	CASSPKGTGGAETQYF
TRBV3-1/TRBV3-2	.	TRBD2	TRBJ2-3	TGTGCCAGCAGTCGCCGACTAGCGGACGACCTTAGCACAGATACGCAGTATTTT	CASSRRLADDLSTDTQYF
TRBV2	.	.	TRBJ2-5	TGTGCCAGCAGTGATGGCAGGGCCCCAGAGACCCAGTACTTC	CASSDGRAPETQYF
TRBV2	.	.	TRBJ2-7	TGTGCCAGCAGTGTTCGACAGCCCTACGAGCAGTACTTC	CASSVRQPYEQYF
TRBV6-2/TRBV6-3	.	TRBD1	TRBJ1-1	TGTGCCAGCAGTTATCCGACAGGGGAGGACACTGAAGCTTTCTTT	CASSYPTGEDTEAFF
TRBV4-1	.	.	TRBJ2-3	TGCGCCAGCAGCCTAGGAGCCGGTCGGGGCACAGATACGCAGTATTTT	CASSLGAGRGTDTQYF
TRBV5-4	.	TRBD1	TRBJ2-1	TGTGCCAGCAGCTTGAGGGGGCAGGGTTACAATGAGCAGTTCTTC	CASSLRGQGYNEQFF
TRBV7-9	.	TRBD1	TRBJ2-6	TGTGCCAGCAGCTCCGGACAGGGAGGCGCTGGGGCCAACGTCCTGACTTTC	CASSSGQGGAGANVLTF
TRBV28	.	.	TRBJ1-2	TGTGCCATGAACCGTAATGGAGATAACTATGGCTACACCTTC	CAMNRNGDNYGYTF
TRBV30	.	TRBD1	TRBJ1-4	TGTGCCTGGAGTTGGGACAGGGGGCTGGCAACTAATGAAAAACTGTTTTTT	CAWSWDRGLATNEKLFF
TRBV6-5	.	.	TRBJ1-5	TGTGCCAGCACGGGGGGGTCCTCTACCAATCAGCCCCAGCATTTT	CASTGGSSTNQPQHF